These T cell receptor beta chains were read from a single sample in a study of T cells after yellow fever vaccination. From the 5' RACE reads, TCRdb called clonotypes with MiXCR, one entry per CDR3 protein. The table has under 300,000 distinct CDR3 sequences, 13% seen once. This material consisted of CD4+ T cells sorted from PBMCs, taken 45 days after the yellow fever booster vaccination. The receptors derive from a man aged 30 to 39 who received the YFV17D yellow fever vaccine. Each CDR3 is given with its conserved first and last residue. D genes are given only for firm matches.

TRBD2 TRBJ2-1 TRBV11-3 CASSLEQLAGVYNEQFF
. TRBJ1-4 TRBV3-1 CASSQVAEKLFF
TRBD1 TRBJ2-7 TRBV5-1 CASSWGQAPYEQYF
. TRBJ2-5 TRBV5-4 CASSFGGGGTQYF
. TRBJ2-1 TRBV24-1 CATADKTYNEQFF
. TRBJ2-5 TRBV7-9 CASSLTYPGETQYF
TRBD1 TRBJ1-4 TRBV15 CATSRDPPDRGEKLFF
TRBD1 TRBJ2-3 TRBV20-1 CSARSLMGQGGPDTQYF
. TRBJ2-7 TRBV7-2 CASSLVGGTVSYEQYF
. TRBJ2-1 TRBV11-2 CASSLVMGLEQFF
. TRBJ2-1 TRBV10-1 CASSEDLSSYNEQFF
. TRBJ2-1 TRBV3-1 CASSQDIGDGEQFF
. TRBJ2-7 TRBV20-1 CSASLTAQAYEQYF
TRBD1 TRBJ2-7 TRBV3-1 CASSERQGIYEQYF
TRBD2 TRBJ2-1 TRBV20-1 CSARTSGSNNEQFF
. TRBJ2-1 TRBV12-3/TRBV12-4 CASSPQGTRVVDEQFF
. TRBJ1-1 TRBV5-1 CASSLMGEGTEAFF
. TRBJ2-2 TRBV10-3 CATTGSPGELFF
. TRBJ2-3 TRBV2 CASGEEPRTDTQYF
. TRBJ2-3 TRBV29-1 CSAHKNTDTQYF
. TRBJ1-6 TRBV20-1 CSATGSSYNSPLHF
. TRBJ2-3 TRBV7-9 CAGMREEITDTQYF
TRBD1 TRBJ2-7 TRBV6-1 CASSKWAGGDSYEQYF
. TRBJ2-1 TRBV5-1 CASSSSGTYNEQFF
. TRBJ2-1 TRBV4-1 CASSQSGTYNEQFF
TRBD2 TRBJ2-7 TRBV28 CASSSLSLAGDLYEQYF
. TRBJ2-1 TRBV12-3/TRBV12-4 CASSFMARDVIF
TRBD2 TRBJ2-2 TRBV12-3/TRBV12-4 CASSSTSGGELFF
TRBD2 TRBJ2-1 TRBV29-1 CSAQPGLAGVDEQFF
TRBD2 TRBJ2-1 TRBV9 CASSAPGLAASEQFF
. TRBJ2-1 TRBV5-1 CASSLEPFSYNEQFF
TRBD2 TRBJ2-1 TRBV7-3 CASSSRSGSNEQFF
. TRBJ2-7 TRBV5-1 CASRAGQGDEQYF
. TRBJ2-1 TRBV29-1 CSVTVYNEQFF
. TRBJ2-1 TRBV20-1 CSAGERVSGSHEQFF
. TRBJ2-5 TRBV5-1 CASSSTAPRQTQYF
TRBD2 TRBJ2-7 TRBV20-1 CSAPRLAASSYEQYF
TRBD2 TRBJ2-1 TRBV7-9 CASSLQAGNPWDEQFF
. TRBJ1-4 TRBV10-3 CAISATGGDNEKLFF
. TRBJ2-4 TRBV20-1 CSARDRGYLKNIQYF